The next 7 T cell receptor beta chains were all read from a single sample in a study of CD8 T cells in ankylosing spondylitis. TCRdb independently ran MiXCR on the 5' RACE reads; one entry per CDR3 protein. The repertoire includes 150,000 to 200,000 distinct CDR3 sequences, over 15% of them detected once, and roughly 4.5% sits in the top ten. The sample was blood, either unsorted or a sorted T cell fraction (not recorded which). The receptor set was obtained from a male donor between 5 and 29 years old with ankylosing spondylitis or in good health (not recorded which).

The chain carries TRBV20-1 and TRBJ2-1; TRBD2 might be the D (6 bases). V lost 3 bases to trimming and J lost 3 bases, with 12 bases between them. Germline loops: CDR1 DFQATT, CDR2 SNEGSKA (reference sequence). The CDR3 consists of 14 residues. CDR3 DNA sequence: TGCAGTGCTAGCTCGGGAGTCAACTACAATGAGCAGTTCTTC. Translation gives CSASSGVNYNEQFF.

This clonotype has a count of ten or more. The rearrangement links TRBV5-1 to TRBJ2-5, with 9 bases aligning to TRBD2. J lost 4 bases, V lost 4 bases, and 8 bases had no gene match. The CDR3 is 15 residues long. Per germline, CDR1 SGHRS and CDR2 YFSETQ. The CDR3 bases are TGCGCCAGCAGCCGCGTAGCGGGAGATAGAGAGACCCAGTACTTC. As protein: CASSRVAGDRETQYF. Supplemented by reference TRBV5-1 and TRBJ2-5, the full variable domain reads KAGVTQTPRYLIKTRGQQVTLSCSPISGHRSVSWYQQTPGQGLQFLFEYFSETQRNKGNFPGRFSGRQFSNSRSEMNVSTLELGDSALYLCASSRVAGDRETQYFGPGTRLLVL.

This clonotype was picked up many times. The chain uses TRBV29-1 and TRBJ2-7; no reliable D call. CDR3 length equals 9 residues. Germline CDR1 reads SQVTM; CDR2 reads ANQGSEA. Trimming pared 6 bases from V and 2 bases from J, leaving 2 bases between. Here the CDR3 reads CSVTYEQYV. For the CDR3, the DNA is TGCAGCGTGACCTACGAGCAGTACGTC.

The chain joins TRBV7-9 to TRBJ1-2; 9 bases map to TRBD1. This CDR3 spans 14 amino acids. V shed 5 bases and J 5 bases; nucleotides not matched to a gene: 6. Germline loops: CDR1 SEHNR, CDR2 FQNEAQ (reference sequence). CDR3 nucleotide sequence: TGTGCCAGCAGCCCCACACAGGGGGCTTATGGCTACACCTTC. Its protein is CASSPTQGAYGYTF.

This clonotype was detected many times. The chain recombines TRBV20-1 with TRBJ1-5; the D is unclear. Trimming shortened V by 0 bases and J by 6 bases, and 12 bases separated the two germline ends. Germline V gene data show CDR1 as DFQATT and CDR2 as SNEGSKA (reference sequence). The length of the CDR3 is 14 residues. The CDR3, as DNA: TGCAGTGCTAGAGATAGGAGAGTTGTTCAGCCCCAGCATTTT. This encodes CSARDRRVVQPQHF.

This clonotype showed up many times. The CDR3 nucleotides read TGCAGTGCTACGGGGACTAGCTCCTACAATGAGCAGTTCTTC. As protein: CSATGTSSYNEQFF. This chain links TRBV20-1 with TRBJ2-1; 8 nucleotides line up with TRBD2. The V segment lost 4 bases and the J segment 0 bases; nucleotides outside the gene matches: 2. Germline V gene data show CDR1 as DFQATT and CDR2 as SNEGSKA (reference sequence). This CDR3 region has 14 residues.

This clonotype has at least ten counts. This rearrangement joins TRBV30 to TRBJ1-5, with D uncertain. Per germline, CDR1 GTSNPN and CDR2 SVGIG (reference sequence). V was cut by 3 bases and J by 7 bases, with 10 bases left in between. The CDR3 sequence is 12 residues long. Here the CDR3 DNA reads TGTGCCTGGAGCGAAAGCGGCCAGCCCCAGCATTTT. This translates into CAWSESGQPQHF.